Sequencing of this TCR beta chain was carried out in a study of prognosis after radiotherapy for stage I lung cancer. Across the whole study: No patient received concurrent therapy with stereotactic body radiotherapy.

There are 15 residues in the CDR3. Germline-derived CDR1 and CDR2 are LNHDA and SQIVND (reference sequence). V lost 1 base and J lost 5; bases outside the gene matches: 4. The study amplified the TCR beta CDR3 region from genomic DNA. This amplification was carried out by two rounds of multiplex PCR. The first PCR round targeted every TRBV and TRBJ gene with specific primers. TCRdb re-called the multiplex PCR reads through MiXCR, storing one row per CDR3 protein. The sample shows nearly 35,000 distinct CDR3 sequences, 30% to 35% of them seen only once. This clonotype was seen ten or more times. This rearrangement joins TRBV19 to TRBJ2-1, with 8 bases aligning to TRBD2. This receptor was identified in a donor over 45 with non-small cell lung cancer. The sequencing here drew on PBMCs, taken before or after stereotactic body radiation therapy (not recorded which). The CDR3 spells CASSIAGGPNNEQFF. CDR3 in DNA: TGTGCCAGTAGTATAGCGGGAGGGCCAAACAATGAGCAGTTCTTC. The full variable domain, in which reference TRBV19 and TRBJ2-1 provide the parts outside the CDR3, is DGGITQSPKYLFRKEGQNVTLSCEQNLNHDAMYWYRQDPGQGLRLIYYSQIVNDFQKGDIAEGYSVSREKKESFPLTVTSAQKNPTAFYLCASSIAGGPNNEQFFGPGTRLTVL.